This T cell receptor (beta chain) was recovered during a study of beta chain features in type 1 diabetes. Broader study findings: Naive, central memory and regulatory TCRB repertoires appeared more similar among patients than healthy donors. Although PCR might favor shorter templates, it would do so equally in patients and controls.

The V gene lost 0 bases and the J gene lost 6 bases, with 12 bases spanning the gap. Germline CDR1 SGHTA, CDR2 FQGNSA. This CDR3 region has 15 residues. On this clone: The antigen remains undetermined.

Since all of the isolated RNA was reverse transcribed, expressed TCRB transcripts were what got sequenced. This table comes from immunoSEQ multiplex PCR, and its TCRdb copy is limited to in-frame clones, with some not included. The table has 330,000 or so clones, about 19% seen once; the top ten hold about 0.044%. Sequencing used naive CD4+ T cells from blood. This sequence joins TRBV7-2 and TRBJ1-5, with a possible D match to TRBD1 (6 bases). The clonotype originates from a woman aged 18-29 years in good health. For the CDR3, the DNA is TGTGCCAGCAGCTTAGCAGGCCAGGGGAGTCAGCCCCAGCATTTT. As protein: CASSLAGQGSQPQHF. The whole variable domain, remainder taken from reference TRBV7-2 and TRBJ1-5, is GAGVSQSPSNKVTEKGKDVELRCDPISGHTALYWYRQSLGQGLEFLIYFQGNSAPDKSGLPSDRFSAERTGGSVSTLTIQRTQQEDSAVYLCASSLAGQGSQPQHFGDGTRLSIL.